The rows below give T cell receptor beta chains drawn from one sample of a study of cytomegalovirus exposure and HLA in healthy donors. Assay: immunoSEQ multiplex PCR; the TCRdb copy retains only in-frame clones and omits some. The table lists about 53,000 clones. Sequences were obtained from PBMCs. Receptor source: a woman aged 18-30 years in good health and CMV-seronegative. CDR3s include the opening cysteine and the closing phenylalanine or tryptophan. The D gene is left open where the match is weak.

j_gene,v_gene,d_gene,CDR3nt,CDR3aa
TRBJ2-2,TRBV9,NA,TGTGCCAGCAGCGTAGACCGTCAGGGGATCGGGGAGCTGTTTTTT,CASSVDRQGIGELFF
TRBJ2-3,TRBV9,NA,TGTGCCAGCAGCTATGATCAGTGGCCCGCTAGCACAGATACGCAGTATTTT,CASSYDQWPASTDTQYF
TRBJ2-5,TRBV7-9,NA,TGTGCCAGCAGCCCCGGCGGCGGTGAAGAGACCCAGTACTTC,CASSPGGGEETQYF
TRBJ1-1,TRBV5-5,NA,TGTGCCAGCAGCCTTGAGGCGGGGGACACTGAAGCTTTCTTT,CASSLEAGDTEAFF
TRBJ1-6,TRBV4-1,NA,TGCGCCAGCAGCCAAGAAGGGGGACGGGATAATTCACCCCTCCACTTT,CASSQEGGRDNSPLHF
TRBJ1-5,TRBV5-1,NA,TGCGCCAGCAGCTTGGGGGCCGACGGGGATCAGCCCCAGCATTTT,CASSLGADGDQPQHF
TRBJ2-7,TRBV7-2,NA,TGTGCCAGCAGCCAACAGAGCTCCTACGAGCAGTACTTC,CASSQQSSYEQYF
TRBJ1-5,TRBV4-2,NA,TGTGCCAGCAGCCAAGACTGGGCGGGGGCAGTGAATCAGCCCCAGCATTTT,CASSQDWAGAVNQPQHF
TRBJ1-4,TRBV11-2,NA,TGTGCCAGCAGCCCGCGTAATGAAAAACTGTTTTTT,CASSPRNEKLFF
TRBJ1-6,TRBV2,TRBD1,TGTGCCAGCAGTGGACAGGGTGGGTTTAATTCACCCCTCCACTTT,CASSGQGGFNSPLHF
TRBJ1-5,TRBV19,NA,TGTGCCAGTAGGGAGACACCGGAGGGGGGGGCCCAGCATTTT,CASRETPEGGAQHF
TRBJ2-1,TRBV6-1,TRBD2,TGTGCCAGCAGTGAAGCGCTTGGGACTAGCAATGAGCAGTTCTTC,CASSEALGTSNEQFF
TRBJ1-1,TRBV19,NA,TGTGCCAGTAGTCCCGGGAACGGGAACACTGAAGCTTTCTTT,CASSPGNGNTEAFF
TRBJ1-6,TRBV5-1,TRBD1,TGCGCCAGCAGCTTGGTACAGGGGGCTAATTCACCCCTCCACTTT,CASSLVQGANSPLHF
TRBJ1-1,TRBV5-1,TRBD1,TGCGCCAGCAGCTTGGAGGACAGGTGGAACACTGAAGCTTTCTTT,CASSLEDRWNTEAFF
TRBJ1-2,TRBV5-4,NA,TGTGCCAGCAGCTTGGGACAGATCTATGGCTACACCTTC,CASSLGQIYGYTF
TRBJ2-5,TRBV6-1,TRBD1,TGTGCCAGCAGTGAGCAGGGGGCCTCGGAGACCCAGTACTTC,CASSEQGASETQYF
TRBJ2-3,TRBV6-4,NA,TGTGCCAGCAGTGACTCGGGGGCTGCAAGCACAGATACGCAGTATTTT,CASSDSGAASTDTQYF
TRBJ2-7,TRBV11-2,NA,TGTGCCAGCACGACGGGGGATCCACCCTACGAGCAGTACTTC,CASTTGDPPYEQYF
TRBJ2-7,TRBV7-9,NA,TGTGCCAGCAGCTCTTACTACGAGCAGTACTTC,CASSSYYEQYF